This is a list of T cell receptor beta chains from one sample in a study of blood T cells in healthy people across ages. Using its own MiXCR run on the 5' RACE reads, TCRdb lists one record per CDR3 protein. Altogether about 640,000 distinct CDR3 sequences are present, under 70% being singletons, with the ten largest covering roughly 34%. Source material: blood. The receptors were sampled from a man aged 55 to 70 in good health. CDR3s include the opening cysteine and the closing phenylalanine or tryptophan. Fields, in order: V gene, D gene, J gene, clone size, CDR3 DNA, CDR3 protein. D genes are given only for firm matches. Part of the rows lack a size; the others show once, few, many or a class for expanded clones.

v_gene: TRBV10-3
d_gene: -
j_gene: TRBJ2-5
abundance: -
CDR3nt: TGTGCCATCAGTGAGGCGAGTGGGCTAGTCGCGCAGTACTTC
CDR3aa: CAISEASGLVAQYF

v_gene: TRBV6-1
d_gene: -
j_gene: TRBJ1-1
abundance: -
CDR3nt: TGTGCCAGCAGTGACCAGAGGACACTGTTAACTGAAGCTTTCTTT
CDR3aa: CASSDQRTLLTEAFF

v_gene: TRBV21-1
d_gene: -
j_gene: TRBJ2-7
abundance: few
CDR3nt: TGTGCCAGCAGCCCTTCGACAGGGGGTACCTACGAGCAGTACTTC
CDR3aa: CASSPSTGGTYEQYF

v_gene: TRBV4-2
d_gene: -
j_gene: TRBJ1-2
abundance: -
CDR3nt: TGTGCCAGCAGCCAAGATTGGGAGGGAAAAGGCTACACCTTC
CDR3aa: CASSQDWEGKGYTF

v_gene: TRBV15
d_gene: TRBD1
j_gene: TRBJ1-2
abundance: -
CDR3nt: TGTGCCACCAGCGTCCCGACAGGGTTTGACTATGGCTACACCTTC
CDR3aa: CATSVPTGFDYGYTF

v_gene: TRBV5-1
d_gene: -
j_gene: TRBJ2-1
abundance: -
CDR3nt: TGCGCCAGCAGCTTCTCAACGGGAACGCGAGGCTCCTACAATGAGCAGTTCTTC
CDR3aa: CASSFSTGTRGSYNEQFF

v_gene: TRBV4-2
d_gene: -
j_gene: TRBJ2-5
abundance: once
CDR3nt: TGTGCCAGCAGCCAAGATCATCAGCGAGTCGGGGGGACCCAGTACTTC
CDR3aa: CASSQDHQRVGGTQYF

v_gene: TRBV5-1
d_gene: -
j_gene: TRBJ2-1
abundance: -
CDR3nt: TGCGCCAGCAGCTTGGATCCGGACAACTCCTACAATGAGCAGTTCTTC
CDR3aa: CASSLDPDNSYNEQFF

v_gene: TRBV2
d_gene: TRBD2
j_gene: TRBJ2-1
abundance: -
CDR3nt: TGTGCCAGCATTTTCAGCGGGGGGTACAATGAGCAGTTCTTC
CDR3aa: CASIFSGGYNEQFF

v_gene: TRBV4-2
d_gene: -
j_gene: TRBJ1-1
abundance: -
CDR3nt: TGTGCCAGCAGCCAAGAGCCCAAAACAGGCACTGAAGCTTTCTTT
CDR3aa: CASSQEPKTGTEAFF

v_gene: TRBV18
d_gene: -
j_gene: TRBJ1-1
abundance: -
CDR3nt: TGTGCCAGCTCACCACCTAAGGGAGACACTGAAGCTTTCTTT
CDR3aa: CASSPPKGDTEAFF

v_gene: TRBV15
d_gene: TRBD2
j_gene: TRBJ2-1
abundance: -
CDR3nt: TGTGCCACCAGCAGTCTAGCGGGGGAGTACAATGAGCAGTTCTTC
CDR3aa: CATSSLAGEYNEQFF

v_gene: TRBV7-4
d_gene: -
j_gene: TRBJ2-5
abundance: -
CDR3nt: TGTGCCAGCACCACCAGGGGGCAGCTAGCGGTAGTCCAAGAGACCCAGTACTTC
CDR3aa: CASTTRGQLAVVQETQYF

v_gene: TRBV2
d_gene: TRBD1
j_gene: TRBJ1-5
abundance: -
CDR3nt: TGTGCCAGCAGTGAAAGCCGAGGGGGCGGCGGCAATCAGCCCCAGCATTTT
CDR3aa: CASSESRGGGGNQPQHF

v_gene: TRBV12-3/TRBV12-4
d_gene: TRBD2
j_gene: TRBJ2-5
abundance: -
CDR3nt: TGTGCCAGCAGACCTCCGGGGGGTTTAGAGACCCAGTACTTC
CDR3aa: CASRPPGGLETQYF

v_gene: TRBV4-1
d_gene: TRBD1
j_gene: TRBJ1-6
abundance: -
CDR3nt: TGCGCCAGCAGCCAAGAACAAGCTGGGACAGGGGCTTCACCCCTCCACTTT
CDR3aa: CASSQEQAGTGASPLHF

v_gene: TRBV6-5
d_gene: -
j_gene: TRBJ2-5
abundance: -
CDR3nt: TGTGCCAGCAGTTACGCCGGGGTCCAAGAGACCCAGTACTTC
CDR3aa: CASSYAGVQETQYF

v_gene: TRBV20-1
d_gene: -
j_gene: TRBJ1-2
abundance: few
CDR3nt: TGCAGTGCTAGAGATCGAAGGGGGGCCTATGGCTACACCTTC
CDR3aa: CSARDRRGAYGYTF

v_gene: TRBV6-1
d_gene: -
j_gene: TRBJ2-1
abundance: few
CDR3nt: TGTGCCAGCAGTGTAATGGCTGATGAGCAGTTCTTC
CDR3aa: CASSVMADEQFF

v_gene: TRBV4-1
d_gene: TRBD2
j_gene: TRBJ2-2
abundance: -
CDR3nt: TGCGCCAGCAGCCAAGGTCCTAGCGGGGGGCCTAACACCGGGGAGCTGTTTTTT
CDR3aa: CASSQGPSGGPNTGELFF

v_gene: TRBV27
d_gene: -
j_gene: TRBJ1-2
abundance: -
CDR3nt: TGTGCCAGCAGTACCTCGGGGAAGGGCTACACCTTC
CDR3aa: CASSTSGKGYTF

v_gene: TRBV18
d_gene: TRBD2
j_gene: TRBJ2-5
abundance: few
CDR3nt: TGTGCCAGCTCACGATCCCCCGGCGGGGGCCAAGAGACCCAGTACTTC
CDR3aa: CASSRSPGGGQETQYF

v_gene: TRBV27
d_gene: TRBD1
j_gene: TRBJ2-4
abundance: few
CDR3nt: TGTGCCAGCAGTTTATCGACAGGGAACATTCAGTACTTC
CDR3aa: CASSLSTGNIQYF

v_gene: TRBV12-3/TRBV12-4
d_gene: -
j_gene: TRBJ2-3
abundance: few
CDR3nt: TGTGCCAGCAGTTTAATCCCAACTAGCACCTCTAGCACAGATACGCAGTATTTT
CDR3aa: CASSLIPTSTSSTDTQYF

v_gene: TRBV15
d_gene: -
j_gene: TRBJ1-2
abundance: few
CDR3nt: TGTGCCACCAGCAGAGAACGGCAGTCCTATGGCTACACCTTC
CDR3aa: CATSRERQSYGYTF

v_gene: TRBV10-3
d_gene: TRBD1
j_gene: TRBJ2-1
abundance: -
CDR3nt: TGTGCCATCAGTGAGTCGTTGGGACAGGGAAGGAATGAGCAGTTCTTC
CDR3aa: CAISESLGQGRNEQFF

v_gene: TRBV5-1
d_gene: -
j_gene: TRBJ2-5
abundance: few
CDR3nt: TGCGCCAGCAGCCTGGACCCAGGGCTTCAAGAGACCCAGTACTTC
CDR3aa: CASSLDPGLQETQYF

v_gene: TRBV7-9
d_gene: -
j_gene: TRBJ2-5
abundance: -
CDR3nt: TGTGCCAGCAGCTTTCGACTAGGGGCGGCAGAGACCCAGTACTTC
CDR3aa: CASSFRLGAAETQYF

v_gene: TRBV11-2
d_gene: TRBD1
j_gene: TRBJ1-1
abundance: -
CDR3nt: TGTGCCAGCAGCCCCAGAACAGGGGCGGCCACTGAAGCTTTCTTT
CDR3aa: CASSPRTGAATEAFF

v_gene: TRBV29-1
d_gene: TRBD1
j_gene: TRBJ1-1
abundance: few
CDR3nt: TGCAGCGTTGCCGCGACAGGGACTGAAGCTTTCTTT
CDR3aa: CSVAATGTEAFF

v_gene: TRBV5-5
d_gene: -
j_gene: TRBJ2-1
abundance: once
CDR3nt: TGTGCCAGCAGCTTTGCGACAACGATGGGCAATGAGCAGTTCTTC
CDR3aa: CASSFATTMGNEQFF

v_gene: TRBV2
d_gene: TRBD2
j_gene: TRBJ2-1
abundance: few
CDR3nt: TGTGCCAGCAGCCCTAACGGGGGGGGCTTGGGTGAGCAGTTCTTC
CDR3aa: CASSPNGGGLGEQFF

v_gene: TRBV9
d_gene: -
j_gene: TRBJ2-3
abundance: -
CDR3nt: TGTGCCAGCAGCGTAGGCTGGACAAGCACAGATACGCAGTATTTT
CDR3aa: CASSVGWTSTDTQYF

v_gene: TRBV6-5
d_gene: -
j_gene: TRBJ2-3
abundance: -
CDR3nt: TGTGCCACCCTAAGCGGGAGCACAGATACGCAGTATTTT
CDR3aa: CATLSGSTDTQYF

v_gene: TRBV10-3
d_gene: TRBD2
j_gene: TRBJ2-3
abundance: -
CDR3nt: TGTGCCATCAGTGAGGCTAGCGGGGACACAGATACGCAGTATTTT
CDR3aa: CAISEASGDTDTQYF

v_gene: TRBV20-1
d_gene: TRBD1
j_gene: TRBJ2-1
abundance: few
CDR3nt: TGCAGTGCTGGAGCGGCACCGGGACAGGCTGGAAAGAGCTCCTACAATGAGCAGTTCTTC
CDR3aa: CSAGAAPGQAGKSSYNEQFF

v_gene: TRBV5-1
d_gene: TRBD1
j_gene: TRBJ2-7
abundance: -
CDR3nt: TGCGCCAGCAGCTCGGAGGGACAGGGCTACGAGCAGTACTTC
CDR3aa: CASSSEGQGYEQYF

v_gene: TRBV6-1
d_gene: TRBD1
j_gene: TRBJ2-5
abundance: few
CDR3nt: TGTGCCTGCGCGGACGGGACAGGGGCTTGGGAGACCCAGTACTTC
CDR3aa: CACADGTGAWETQYF

v_gene: TRBV29-1
d_gene: -
j_gene: TRBJ2-1
abundance: once
CDR3nt: TGCAGCGTTGAAGGTAGGAAAGGGTTAGAGCAGTTCTTC
CDR3aa: CSVEGRKGLEQFF

v_gene: TRBV7-2
d_gene: TRBD1
j_gene: TRBJ2-7
abundance: -
CDR3nt: TGTGCCAGCAGCTTCCAACAGGGGAACGCTTACGAGCAGTACTTC
CDR3aa: CASSFQQGNAYEQYF

v_gene: TRBV4-1
d_gene: TRBD2
j_gene: TRBJ2-5
abundance: -
CDR3nt: TGCGCCAGCAGCCCCCACCAGCGGGGGGGCGTAGAGACCCAGTACTTC
CDR3aa: CASSPHQRGGVETQYF

v_gene: TRBV10-3
d_gene: -
j_gene: TRBJ1-2
abundance: -
CDR3nt: TGTGCCATCAGTGAAGGGGGGGGCTATGTAGGAGGCTACACCTTC
CDR3aa: CAISEGGGYVGGYTF

v_gene: TRBV29-1
d_gene: TRBD2
j_gene: TRBJ2-7
abundance: -
CDR3nt: TGTAGCGTTCAAACTAGCGGGGGGTACTCCTACGAGCAGTACTTC
CDR3aa: CSVQTSGGYSYEQYF

v_gene: TRBV9
d_gene: -
j_gene: TRBJ2-1
abundance: -
CDR3nt: TGTGCCAGCAGCGTAACGGGGCAGTACAATGAGCAGTTCTTC
CDR3aa: CASSVTGQYNEQFF

v_gene: TRBV3-1
d_gene: -
j_gene: TRBJ2-1
abundance: -
CDR3nt: TGTGCCAGCAGCCAAGCTGGTGGTGGGCAGTTCTTC
CDR3aa: CASSQAGGGQFF

v_gene: TRBV6-5
d_gene: -
j_gene: TRBJ2-1
abundance: -
CDR3nt: TGTGCCAGCACCTCACCCGGGGCTTACAATGAGCAGTTCTTC
CDR3aa: CASTSPGAYNEQFF

v_gene: TRBV5-1
d_gene: TRBD1
j_gene: TRBJ1-2
abundance: -
CDR3nt: TGCGCCAGCAGCCTGGGACAGGGGCCAGGGAACTATGGCTACACCTTC
CDR3aa: CASSLGQGPGNYGYTF

v_gene: TRBV29-1
d_gene: TRBD1
j_gene: TRBJ2-7
abundance: few
CDR3nt: TGCAGCGCCCTACCCCGACAGGGGGGGTACGAGCAGTACTTC
CDR3aa: CSALPRQGGYEQYF

v_gene: TRBV2
d_gene: -
j_gene: TRBJ1-6
abundance: -
CDR3nt: TGTGCCAGCAGTGGGGTGGGGGGGGCGTATAATTCACCCCTCCACTTT
CDR3aa: CASSGVGGAYNSPLHF

v_gene: TRBV11-2
d_gene: -
j_gene: TRBJ1-2
abundance: once
CDR3nt: TGTGCCAGCAGCCAGGGGCAACCTACTAACTATGGCTACACCTTC
CDR3aa: CASSQGQPTNYGYTF

v_gene: TRBV10-3
d_gene: TRBD1
j_gene: TRBJ1-2
abundance: -
CDR3nt: TGTGCCATCAGTGAGACCCGGGACAGTTTAAGAGGCTACACCTTC
CDR3aa: CAISETRDSLRGYTF

v_gene: TRBV5-1
d_gene: TRBD1
j_gene: TRBJ2-3
abundance: -
CDR3nt: TGCGCCAGCAGCCAAACAGGGGGAGCAGATACGCAGTATTTT
CDR3aa: CASSQTGGADTQYF

v_gene: TRBV19
d_gene: TRBD2
j_gene: TRBJ2-1
abundance: many
CDR3nt: TGTGCCAGTAGTATGGCTAGCGGGTACAATGAGCAGTTCTTC
CDR3aa: CASSMASGYNEQFF

v_gene: TRBV4-2
d_gene: -
j_gene: TRBJ1-4
abundance: -
CDR3nt: TGTGCCAGCAGCCAGCGGCCGGGGGCAACTAATGAAAAACTGTTTTTT
CDR3aa: CASSQRPGATNEKLFF

v_gene: TRBV10-3
d_gene: -
j_gene: TRBJ2-3
abundance: -
CDR3nt: TGTGCCATCAGTGAAAAGGGAGAGACGCAGTATTTT
CDR3aa: CAISEKGETQYF

v_gene: TRBV20-1
d_gene: TRBD1
j_gene: TRBJ1-1
abundance: -
CDR3nt: TGCAGTGCCGACAGGGGCATGAACACTGAAGCTTTCTTT
CDR3aa: CSADRGMNTEAFF

v_gene: TRBV29-1
d_gene: TRBD1
j_gene: TRBJ2-1
abundance: -
CDR3nt: TGCAGCGTTAGGGACAGCTCCTACAATGAGCAGTTCTTC
CDR3aa: CSVRDSSYNEQFF

v_gene: TRBV29-1
d_gene: -
j_gene: TRBJ1-2
abundance: few
CDR3nt: TGCAGCGTTGACGCAGGGAGGGACTATGGCTACACCTTC
CDR3aa: CSVDAGRDYGYTF

v_gene: TRBV18
d_gene: -
j_gene: TRBJ1-1
abundance: many
CDR3nt: TGTGCCAGCTCACCGGCCGGGGACTCCGCCTGGGCTTTCTTT
CDR3aa: CASSPAGDSAWAFF

v_gene: TRBV20-1
d_gene: TRBD2
j_gene: TRBJ2-3
abundance: -
CDR3nt: TGCAGTGCTGAAGCGGGGACGCTCACAGATACGCAGTATTTT
CDR3aa: CSAEAGTLTDTQYF